A selection of T cell receptor beta chains follows, all from one sample in a study of blood T cells in healthy people across ages. TCRdb re-called the 5' RACE reads with MiXCR, one entry per CDR3 protein. Of 700,000 to 950,000 distinct CDR3 sequences in the sample, around 40% were seen once. The sample was blood. These receptors were collected from an older woman in good health. Each CDR3 is given with its conserved first and last residue. Expanded clones are given a class, and other clones once, few, many or no size at all.

v_call: TRBV20-1
clone_size: .
cdr3_length: 11
cdr3_aa: CSARGGQVAFF

v_call: TRBV7-3
clone_size: .
cdr3_length: 15
cdr3_aa: CASSFSSGLYNEQYF

v_call: TRBV25-1
clone_size: .
cdr3_length: 16
cdr3_aa: CASSEKGLDRFYEQYF

v_call: TRBV7-7
clone_size: .
cdr3_length: 15
cdr3_aa: CASSSSSADRQFQFF

v_call: TRBV20-1
clone_size: .
cdr3_length: 13
cdr3_aa: CSASRGRPTEAFF

v_call: TRBV20-1
clone_size: few
cdr3_length: 16
cdr3_aa: CSARPPQGTGADTQYF

v_call: TRBV7-2
clone_size: .
cdr3_length: 15
cdr3_aa: CASRDRGLSTDTQYF

v_call: TRBV7-2
clone_size: .
cdr3_length: 13
cdr3_aa: CASQENENTEAFF

v_call: TRBV29-1
clone_size: .
cdr3_length: 12
cdr3_aa: CSVGNSNQPQHF

v_call: TRBV28
clone_size: once
cdr3_length: 15
cdr3_aa: CASSLIEAVTDTQYF

v_call: TRBV2
clone_size: few
cdr3_length: 14
cdr3_aa: CASVKEGGIGTQYF

v_call: TRBV11-2
clone_size: .
cdr3_length: 13
cdr3_aa: CASSLSAGDMGYF

v_call: TRBV28
clone_size: few
cdr3_length: 14
cdr3_aa: CASSLGHRLYEQYF

v_call: TRBV6-6
clone_size: .
cdr3_length: 13
cdr3_aa: CASWRESTDTQYF

v_call: TRBV7-9
clone_size: few
cdr3_length: 13
cdr3_aa: CASRRDRGNEQFF

v_call: TRBV2
clone_size: .
cdr3_length: 14
cdr3_aa: CASCRDAIQETQYF

v_call: TRBV3-1
clone_size: .
cdr3_length: 17
cdr3_aa: CASSQEASGGFTDTQYF

v_call: TRBV9
clone_size: .
cdr3_length: 17
cdr3_aa: CASAKGQPSSGANVLTF

v_call: TRBV6-5
clone_size: few
cdr3_length: 16
cdr3_aa: CASSYSDSGDHEKLFF

v_call: TRBV5-1
clone_size: .
cdr3_length: 15
cdr3_aa: CASSSIPGGPNEQYF

v_call: TRBV28
clone_size: .
cdr3_length: 15
cdr3_aa: CASPPGSGSYNGQFF

v_call: TRBV20-1
clone_size: few
cdr3_length: 14
cdr3_aa: CSARPGREIRWQYF

v_call: TRBV28
clone_size: few
cdr3_length: 14
cdr3_aa: CASSPPDRAYEQYF

v_call: TRBV29-1
clone_size: .
cdr3_length: 13
cdr3_aa: CGVTGTSGLEQYF

v_call: TRBV10-3
clone_size: .
cdr3_length: 12
cdr3_aa: CAISEAGGEQYF

v_call: TRBV20-1
clone_size: few
cdr3_length: 15
cdr3_aa: CSATHPEQVYNEQFF